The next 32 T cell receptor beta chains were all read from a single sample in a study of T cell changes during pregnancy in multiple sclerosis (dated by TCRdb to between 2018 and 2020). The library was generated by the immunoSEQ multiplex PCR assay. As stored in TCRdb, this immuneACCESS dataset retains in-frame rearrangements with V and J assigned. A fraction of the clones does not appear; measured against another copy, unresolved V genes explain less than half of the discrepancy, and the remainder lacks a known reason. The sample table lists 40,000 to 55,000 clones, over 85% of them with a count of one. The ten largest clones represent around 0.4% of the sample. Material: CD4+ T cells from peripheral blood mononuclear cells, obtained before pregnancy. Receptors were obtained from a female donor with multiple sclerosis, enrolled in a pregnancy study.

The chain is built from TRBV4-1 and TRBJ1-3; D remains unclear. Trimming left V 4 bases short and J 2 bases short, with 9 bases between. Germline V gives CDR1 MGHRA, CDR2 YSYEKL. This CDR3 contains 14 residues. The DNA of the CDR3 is TGCGCCAGCAGCCCAGAGGGCACTGGAAACACCATATATTTT. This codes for CASSPEGTGNTIYF.

The CDR3 loop reads CASSPDFLYEQYF. The DNA for the CDR3 is TGTGCCAGCAGCCCCGATTTCCTATACGAGCAGTACTTC. This sequence joins TRBV7-8 and TRBJ2-7, with D hard to call. The CDR3 covers 13 residues. With 5 bases removed from V and 4 bases from J, the gap between germline ends came to 12 bases. Germline loops: CDR1 SGHVS, CDR2 FQNEAQ. Full variable domain (missing parts from reference TRBV7-8 and TRBJ2-7): GAGVSQSPRYKVAKRGQDVALRCDPISGHVSLFWYQQALGQGPEFLTYFQNEAQLDKSGLPSDRFFAERPEGSVSTLKIQRTQQEDSAVYLCASSPDFLYEQYFGPGTRLTVT.

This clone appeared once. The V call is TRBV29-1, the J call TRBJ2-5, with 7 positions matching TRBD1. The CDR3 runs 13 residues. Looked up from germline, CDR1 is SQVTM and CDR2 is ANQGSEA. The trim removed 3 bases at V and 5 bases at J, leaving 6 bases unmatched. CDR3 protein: CSVERQGRETQYF. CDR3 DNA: TGCAGCGTTGAGCGACAGGGAAGGGAGACCCAGTACTTC. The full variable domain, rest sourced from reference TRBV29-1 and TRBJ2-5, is SAVISQKPSRDICQRGTSLTIQCQVDSQVTMMFWYRQQPGQSLTLIATANQGSEATYESGFVIDKFPISRPNLTFSTLTVSNMSPEDSSIYLCSVERQGRETQYFGPGTRLLVL.

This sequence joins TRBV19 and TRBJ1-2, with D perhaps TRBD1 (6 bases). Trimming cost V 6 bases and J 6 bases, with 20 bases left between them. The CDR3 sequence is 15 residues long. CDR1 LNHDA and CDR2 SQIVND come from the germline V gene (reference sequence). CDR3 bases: TGTGCCAGTAGGTACACCGGGACATTCCTCCATGGCTACACCTTC. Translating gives CASRYTGTFLHGYTF. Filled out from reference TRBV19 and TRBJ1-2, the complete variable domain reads DGGITQSPKYLFRKEGQNVTLSCEQNLNHDAMYWYRQDPGQGLRLIYYSQIVNDFQKGDIAEGYSVSREKKESFPLTVTSAQKNPTAFYLCASRYTGTFLHGYTFGSGTRLTVV.

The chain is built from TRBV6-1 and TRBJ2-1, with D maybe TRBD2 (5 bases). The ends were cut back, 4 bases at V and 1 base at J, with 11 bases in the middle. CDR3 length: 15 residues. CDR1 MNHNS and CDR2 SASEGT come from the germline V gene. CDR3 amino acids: CASSGAGPSYNEQFF. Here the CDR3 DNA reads TGTGCCAGCAGTGGCGCGGGTCCGTCCTACAATGAGCAGTTCTTC.

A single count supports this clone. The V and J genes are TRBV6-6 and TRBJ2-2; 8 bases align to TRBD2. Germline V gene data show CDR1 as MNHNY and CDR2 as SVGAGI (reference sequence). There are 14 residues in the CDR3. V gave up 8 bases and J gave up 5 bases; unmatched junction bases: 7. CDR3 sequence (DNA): TGTGCCAGCTCCGGGACTAGGGAGACCGGGGAGCTGTTTTTT. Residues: CASSGTRETGELFF.

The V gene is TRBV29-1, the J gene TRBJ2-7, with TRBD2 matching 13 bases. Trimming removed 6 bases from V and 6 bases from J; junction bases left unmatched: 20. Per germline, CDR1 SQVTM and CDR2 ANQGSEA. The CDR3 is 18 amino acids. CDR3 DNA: TGCAGCGTCACCGCCTCCGGACTAGCGGGAGAAACCCCCGGCGAGCAGTACTTC. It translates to CSVTASGLAGETPGEQYF.

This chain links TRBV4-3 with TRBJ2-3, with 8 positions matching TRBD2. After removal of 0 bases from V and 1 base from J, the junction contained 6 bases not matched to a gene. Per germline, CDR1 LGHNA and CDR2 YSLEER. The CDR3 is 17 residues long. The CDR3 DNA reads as TGCGCCAGCAGCCAAGATCTAAGCGGGAGTGGCACAGATACGCAGTATTTT. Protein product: CASSQDLSGSGTDTQYF.

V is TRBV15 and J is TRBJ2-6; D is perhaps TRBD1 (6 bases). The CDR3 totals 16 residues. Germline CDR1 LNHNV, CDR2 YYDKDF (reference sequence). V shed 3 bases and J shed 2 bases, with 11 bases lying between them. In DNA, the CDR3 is TGTGCCACCAGCAGTCGTACAGGGCCTGGGGCCAACGTCCTGACTTTC. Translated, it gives CATSSRTGPGANVLTF.

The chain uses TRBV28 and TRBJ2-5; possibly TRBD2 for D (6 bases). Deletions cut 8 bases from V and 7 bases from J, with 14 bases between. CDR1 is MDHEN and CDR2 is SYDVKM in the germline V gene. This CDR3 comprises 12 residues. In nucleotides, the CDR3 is TGTGCCAGCTCACGACTCGGGGGGACCCAGTACTTC. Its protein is CASSRLGGTQYF.

CDR3: CASSVGGEGYNEQFF. In DNA, the CDR3 is TGTGCCAGCAGCGTAGGCGGAGAGGGTTACAATGAGCAGTTCTTC. The rearrangement links TRBV9 to TRBJ2-1; a possible D gene is TRBD2 (5 bases). Trimming removed 0 bases at V and 4 bases at J, with 11 bases between. CDR3 length: 15 residues. Germline CDR1 is SGDLS and CDR2 is YYNGEE.

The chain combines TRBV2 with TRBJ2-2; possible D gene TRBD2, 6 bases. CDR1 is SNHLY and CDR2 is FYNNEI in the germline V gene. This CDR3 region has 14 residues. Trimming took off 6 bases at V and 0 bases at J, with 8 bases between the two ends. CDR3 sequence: CASRGGANTGELFF. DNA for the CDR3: TGTGCCAGCAGGGGCGGGGCGAACACCGGGGAGCTGTTTTTT.

CDR3 DNA: TGTGCCAGCAGTTCGACGGGAGGGGATGGCTACACCTTC. This gives the protein CASSSTGGDGYTF. This chain joins TRBV28 and TRBJ1-2; tentatively, D is TRBD1 (5 bases). CDR3 size: 13 residues. Looked up from germline, CDR1 is MDHEN and CDR2 is SYDVKM. Trimming pared 4 bases from V and 6 bases from J, leaving 12 bases between.

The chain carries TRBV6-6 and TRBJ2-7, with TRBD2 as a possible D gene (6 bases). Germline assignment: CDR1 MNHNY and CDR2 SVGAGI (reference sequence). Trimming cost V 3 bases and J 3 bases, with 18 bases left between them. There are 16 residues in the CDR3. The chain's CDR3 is CASSYYQTSERYEQYF. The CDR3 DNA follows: TGTGCCAGCAGTTATTACCAGACTAGTGAACGCTACGAGCAGTACTTC.

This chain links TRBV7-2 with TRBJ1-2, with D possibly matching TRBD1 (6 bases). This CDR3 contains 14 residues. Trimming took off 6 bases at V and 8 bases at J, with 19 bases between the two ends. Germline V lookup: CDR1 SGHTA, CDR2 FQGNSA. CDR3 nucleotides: TGTGCCAGCAGGAAAAGTCTCAGGGGCCAAGGCTACACCTTC. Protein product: CASRKSLRGQGYTF.

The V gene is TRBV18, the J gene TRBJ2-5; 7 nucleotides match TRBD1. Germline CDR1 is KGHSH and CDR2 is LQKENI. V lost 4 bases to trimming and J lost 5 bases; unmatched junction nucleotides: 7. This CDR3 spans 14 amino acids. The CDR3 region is CASSLNRGGETQYF. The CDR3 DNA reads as TGTGCCAGCTCACTGAACAGGGGTGGGGAGACCCAGTACTTC.

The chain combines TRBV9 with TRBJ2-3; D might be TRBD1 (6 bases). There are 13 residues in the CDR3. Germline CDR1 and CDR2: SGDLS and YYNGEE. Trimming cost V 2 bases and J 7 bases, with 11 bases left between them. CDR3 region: CASSVNWDNTQYF. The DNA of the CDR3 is TGTGCCAGCAGCGTTAACTGGGACAATACGCAGTATTTT.

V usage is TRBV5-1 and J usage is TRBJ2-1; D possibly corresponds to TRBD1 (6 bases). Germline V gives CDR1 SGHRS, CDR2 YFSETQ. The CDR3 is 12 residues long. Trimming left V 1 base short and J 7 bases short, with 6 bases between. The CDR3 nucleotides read TGCGCCAGCAGCTTGACAGGGAATGAGCAGTTCTTC. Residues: CASSLTGNEQFF.

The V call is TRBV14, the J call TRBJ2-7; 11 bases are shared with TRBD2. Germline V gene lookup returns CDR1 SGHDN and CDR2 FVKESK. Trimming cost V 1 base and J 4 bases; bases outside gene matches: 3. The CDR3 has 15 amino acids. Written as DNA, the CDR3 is TGTGCCAGCAGCCAAGGACTAGCGGGAACATACGAGCAGTACTTC. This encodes CASSQGLAGTYEQYF.

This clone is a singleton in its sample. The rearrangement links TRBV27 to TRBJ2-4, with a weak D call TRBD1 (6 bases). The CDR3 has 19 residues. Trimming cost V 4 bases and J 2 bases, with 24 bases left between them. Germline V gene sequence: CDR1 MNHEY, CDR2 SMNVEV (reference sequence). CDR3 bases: TGTGCCAGCAGTTCCAAATCCGGGACACGGATTGGGACCAAAAACATTCAGTACTTC. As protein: CASSSKSGTRIGTKNIQYF.

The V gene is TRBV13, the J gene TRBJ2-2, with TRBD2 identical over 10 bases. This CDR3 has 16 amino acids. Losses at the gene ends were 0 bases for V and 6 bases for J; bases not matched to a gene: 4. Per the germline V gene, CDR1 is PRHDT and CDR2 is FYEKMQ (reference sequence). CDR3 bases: TGTGCCAGCAGCTTAGGTGGGACTAGCGCGGCCGGGGAGCTGTTTTTT. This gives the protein CASSLGGTSAAGELFF.

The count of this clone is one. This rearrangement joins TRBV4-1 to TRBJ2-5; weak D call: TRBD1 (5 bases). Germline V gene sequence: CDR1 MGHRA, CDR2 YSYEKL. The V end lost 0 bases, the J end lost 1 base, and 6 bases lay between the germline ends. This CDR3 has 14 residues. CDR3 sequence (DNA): TGCGCCAGCAGCCAAGACAGGGTCCAAGAGACCCAGTACTTC. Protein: CASSQDRVQETQYF.

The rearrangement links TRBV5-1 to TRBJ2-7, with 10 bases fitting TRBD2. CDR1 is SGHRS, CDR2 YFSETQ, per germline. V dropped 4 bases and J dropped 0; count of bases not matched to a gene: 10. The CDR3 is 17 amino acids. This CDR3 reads CASSVGLAARSSYEQYF. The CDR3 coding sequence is TGCGCCAGCAGCGTAGGACTAGCGGCCCGAAGCTCCTACGAGCAGTACTTC.

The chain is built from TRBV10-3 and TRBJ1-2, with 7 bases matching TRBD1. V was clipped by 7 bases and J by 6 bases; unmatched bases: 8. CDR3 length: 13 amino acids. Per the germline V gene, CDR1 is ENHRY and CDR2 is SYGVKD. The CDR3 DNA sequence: TGTGCCATCACCCCGACAGGGATGGATGGCTACACCTTC. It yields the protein CAITPTGMDGYTF.

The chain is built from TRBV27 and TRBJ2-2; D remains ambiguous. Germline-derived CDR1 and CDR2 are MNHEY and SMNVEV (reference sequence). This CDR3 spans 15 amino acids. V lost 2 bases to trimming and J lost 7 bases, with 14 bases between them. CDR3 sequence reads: CASSLGQFAFGELFF. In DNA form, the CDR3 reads TGTGCCAGCAGTTTAGGGCAGTTTGCTTTCGGGGAGCTGTTTTTT.

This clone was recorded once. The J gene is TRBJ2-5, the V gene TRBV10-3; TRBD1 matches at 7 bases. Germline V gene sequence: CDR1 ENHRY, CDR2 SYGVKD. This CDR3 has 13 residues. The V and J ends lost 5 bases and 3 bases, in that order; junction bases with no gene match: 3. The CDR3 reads CAISSRGKETQYF. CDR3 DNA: TGTGCCATCAGTTCCAGGGGGAAAGAGACCCAGTACTTC.

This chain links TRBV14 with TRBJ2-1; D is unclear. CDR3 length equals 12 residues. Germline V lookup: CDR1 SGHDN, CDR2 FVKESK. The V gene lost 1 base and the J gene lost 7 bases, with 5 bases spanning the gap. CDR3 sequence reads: CASSQVLNEQFF. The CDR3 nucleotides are TGTGCCAGCAGCCAAGTCCTGAATGAGCAGTTCTTC.

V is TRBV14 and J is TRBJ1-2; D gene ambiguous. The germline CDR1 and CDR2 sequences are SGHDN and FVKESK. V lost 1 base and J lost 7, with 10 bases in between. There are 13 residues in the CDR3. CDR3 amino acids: CASSQVIAGGYTF. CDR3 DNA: TGTGCCAGCAGCCAAGTGATTGCAGGTGGCTACACCTTC.

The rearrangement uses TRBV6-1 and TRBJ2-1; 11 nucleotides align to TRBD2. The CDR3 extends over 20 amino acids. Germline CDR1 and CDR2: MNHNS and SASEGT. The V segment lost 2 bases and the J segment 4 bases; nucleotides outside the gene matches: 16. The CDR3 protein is CASSESRGSGRGSRYNEQFF. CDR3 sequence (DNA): TGTGCCAGCAGTGAATCTCGTGGTAGCGGGAGGGGATCGAGATACAATGAGCAGTTCTTC.

CDR3 coding DNA: TGTGCCAGCATCGAAGCGGCCCTTTCTGGAAACACCATATATTTT. It specifies CASIEAALSGNTIYF. J is TRBJ1-3 and V is TRBV28; no firm D call. V was trimmed by 7 bases and J by 1 base, leaving 14 bases between them. The CDR3 runs 15 residues. CDR1 and CDR2 (germline): MDHEN, SYDVKM.

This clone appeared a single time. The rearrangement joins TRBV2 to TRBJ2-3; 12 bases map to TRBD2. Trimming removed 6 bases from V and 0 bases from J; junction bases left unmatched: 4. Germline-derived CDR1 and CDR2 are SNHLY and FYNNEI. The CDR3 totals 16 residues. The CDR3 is CASRPGTSGSTDTQYF. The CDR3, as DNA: TGTGCCAGCAGGCCCGGGACTAGCGGGAGCACAGATACGCAGTATTTT.

CDR3 in DNA: TGTGCCAGCAGTTTTCAGGGAAATCAGCCCCAGCATTTT. Translated: CASSFQGNQPQHF. V is TRBV6-5 and J is TRBJ1-5, with D perhaps TRBD1 (5 bases). The V gene's germline CDR1 is MNHEY and CDR2 SVGAGI. This CDR3 contains 13 residues. V shed 4 bases and J shed 4 bases, with 8 bases lying between them.